The 5 T cell receptor beta chains below all came from one sample that was sequenced in a study of OX40 agonist ivuxolimab in advanced cancers. TCRdb's copy holds only in-frame clones and misses some; the assay was immunoSEQ multiplex PCR. This table has 69,000 or so clones, over 75% appearing once. This specimen consisted of CD4+ or CD8+ T cells sorted from blood, obtained in a trial of the OX40 agonist ivuxolimab. The receptors were sampled from an adult with an advanced solid tumor such as melanoma, head and neck, liver or kidney cancer.

The J gene is TRBJ2-5, the V gene TRBV9; 14 bases fit TRBD2. Germline values: CDR1 SGDLS, CDR2 YYNGEE. V was pared by 3 bases and J by 2 bases, with 3 bases of the junction left unmatched. The CDR3 length is 16 residues. This CDR3 reads CASSARLAGGQETQYF. CDR3 nucleotides: TGTGCCAGCAGCGCGCGACTAGCGGGGGGGCAAGAGACCCAGTACTTC.

V usage is TRBV2 and J usage is TRBJ1-1; D is perhaps TRBD1 (5 bases). Deletions cut 7 bases from V and 1 base from J, with 10 bases between. Germline CDR1 and CDR2: SNHLY and FYNNEI. The CDR3 totals 13 residues. The CDR3 nucleotides read TGTGCCAGCACCTGGGGGGGGAACACTGAAGCTTTCTTT. It yields the protein CASTWGGNTEAFF.

This clone was recorded once. The rearrangement links TRBV27 to TRBJ1-5; TRBD1 agrees at 10 bases. The junction had 8 bases not matched to a gene; V was cut back by 8 bases and J by 4 bases. Germline-derived CDR1 and CDR2 are MNHEY and SMNVEV (reference sequence). This CDR3 comprises 15 residues. The CDR3 reads CASFADRGANQPQHF. The CDR3 bases are TGTGCCAGCTTCGCGGACAGGGGGGCTAATCAGCCCCAGCATTTT.

This clone was picked up one time. The gene calls are TRBV6-5 and TRBJ2-6; D gene uncertain. The V and J ends lost 2 bases and 2 bases respectively, with 7 bases between them. The V gene's germline CDR1 is MNHEY and CDR2 SVGAGI. The CDR3 sequence is 15 residues long. The CDR3 loop reads CASSYEAAGANVLTF. CDR3 sequence (DNA): TGTGCCAGCAGTTACGAGGCCGCTGGGGCCAACGTCCTGACTTTC.

A single count supports this clone. The chain couples TRBV5-4 to TRBJ1-1, with D maybe TRBD1 (5 bases). Looked up from germline, CDR1 is SGHNT and CDR2 is YYREEE (reference sequence). V lost 4 bases, J lost 4 bases, and 23 bases lay in between. There are 17 residues in the CDR3. The CDR3 spells CASSRRGRSPRGTEAFF. The CDR3 DNA reads as TGTGCCAGCAGCCGGCGGGGACGCTCCCCAAGGGGCACTGAAGCTTTCTTT.